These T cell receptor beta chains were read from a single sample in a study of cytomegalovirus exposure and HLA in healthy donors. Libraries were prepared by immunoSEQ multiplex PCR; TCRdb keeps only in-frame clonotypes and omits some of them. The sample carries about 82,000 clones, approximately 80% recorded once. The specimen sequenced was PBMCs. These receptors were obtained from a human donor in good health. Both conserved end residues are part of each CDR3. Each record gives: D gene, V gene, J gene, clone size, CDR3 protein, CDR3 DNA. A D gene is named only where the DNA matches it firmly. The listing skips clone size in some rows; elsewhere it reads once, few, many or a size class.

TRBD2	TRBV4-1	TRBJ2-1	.	CASSQVWGSGGPSSYNEQFF	TGCGCCAGCAGCCAAGTTTGGGGTAGCGGGGGCCCCAGCTCCTACAATGAGCAGTTCTTC
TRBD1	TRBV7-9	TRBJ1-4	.	CASSQGATEKLFF	TGTGCCAGCAGCCAGGGGGCAACTGAAAAACTGTTTTTT
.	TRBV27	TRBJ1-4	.	CASSRPGEKLFF	TGTGCCAGCAGTCGTCCAGGTGAAAAACTGTTTTTT
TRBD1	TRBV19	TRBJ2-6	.	CASSINRDSPSSGANVLTF	TGTGCCAGTAGTATAAACCGGGACAGCCCGAGCTCTGGGGCCAACGTCCTGACTTTC
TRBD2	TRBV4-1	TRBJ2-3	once	CASSQWTSSADTQYF	TGCGCCAGCAGCCAATGGACTAGTAGTGCAGATACGCAGTATTTT
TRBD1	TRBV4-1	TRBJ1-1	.	CASSLGQGTEAFF	TGCGCCAGCAGCCTTGGACAGGGTACCGAAGCTTTCTTT
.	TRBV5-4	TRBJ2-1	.	CASSSQDNEQFF	TGTGCCAGCAGCTCACAGGACAATGAGCAGTTCTTC
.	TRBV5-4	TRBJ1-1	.	CASSFGGDNTEAFF	TGTGCCAGCAGCTTCGGCGGAGACAACACTGAAGCTTTCTTT
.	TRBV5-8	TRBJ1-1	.	CASTPFKRAYTEAFF	TGTGCCAGCACCCCATTCAAGCGGGCGTACACTGAAGCTTTCTTT
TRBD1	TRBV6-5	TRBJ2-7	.	CASSSDRAEQYF	TGTGCCAGCAGTTCCGACAGGGCCGAGCAGTACTTC
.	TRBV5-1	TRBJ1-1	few	CASSLASTDTEAFF	TGCGCCAGCAGCTTGGCTAGCACGGACACTGAAGCTTTCTTT
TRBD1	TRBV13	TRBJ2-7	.	CASSLGDRALYEQYF	TGTGCCAGCAGCTTAGGGGACAGGGCCCTCTACGAGCAGTACTTC
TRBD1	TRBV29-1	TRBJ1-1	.	CSARTGGMNTEAFF	TGCAGCGCAAGGACAGGGGGGATGAACACTGAAGCTTTCTTT
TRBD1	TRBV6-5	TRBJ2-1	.	CASSSDRVNEQFF	TGTGCCAGCAGCTCCGACAGGGTCAATGAGCAGTTCTTC
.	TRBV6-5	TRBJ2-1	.	CASSYSGGPYNEQFF	TGTGCCAGCAGTTACTCGGGGGGTCCCTACAATGAGCAGTTCTTC
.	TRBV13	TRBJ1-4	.	CASSRASTDEKLFF	TGTGCCAGCAGCCGCGCAAGTACAGATGAAAAACTGTTTTTT
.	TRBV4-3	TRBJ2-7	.	CASSQRTTSYEQYF	TGCGCCAGCAGCCAGCGGACTACCTCCTACGAGCAGTACTTC
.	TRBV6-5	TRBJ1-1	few	CASSYHSRNTEAFF	TGTGCCAGCAGTTACCATTCGAGGAACACTGAAGCTTTCTTT
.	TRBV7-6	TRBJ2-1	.	CASSLQGSEQFF	TGTGCCAGCAGCTTACAGGGGAGTGAGCAGTTCTTC
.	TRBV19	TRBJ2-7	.	CASSIDSGQTYEQYF	TGTGCCAGTAGTATAGATAGTGGACAGACCTACGAGCAGTACTTC
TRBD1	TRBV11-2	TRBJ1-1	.	CASSPAWDRGTEAFF	TGTGCCAGCAGCCCCGCTTGGGACAGGGGCACTGAAGCTTTCTTT
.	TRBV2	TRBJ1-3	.	CASRRGSGNTIYF	TGTGCCAGCAGAAGGGGGTCTGGAAACACCATATATTTT
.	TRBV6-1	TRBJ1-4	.	CASRRPQAPEEKLFF	TGTGCCAGCCGCCGCCCCCAGGCGCCAGAAGAAAAACTGTTTTTT
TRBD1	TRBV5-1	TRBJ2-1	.	CASKQGEGEQFF	TGCGCCAGCAAACAGGGGGAAGGTGAGCAGTTCTTC
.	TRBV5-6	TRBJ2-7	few	CASSAASSYEQYF	TGTGCCAGCAGCGCCGCCTCTAGCTACGAGCAGTACTTC
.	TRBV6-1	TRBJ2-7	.	CASSLATGPYEQYF	TGTGCCAGCAGTCTAGCTACAGGGCCCTACGAGCAGTACTTC
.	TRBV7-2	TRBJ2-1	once	CASSLGVLEQFF	TGTGCCAGCAGCTTAGGCGTTCTTGAGCAGTTCTTC
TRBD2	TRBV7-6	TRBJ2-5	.	CASSFRASGGAEETQYF	TGTGCCAGCAGCTTTCGGGCTAGCGGGGGGGCAGAAGAGACCCAGTACTTC